This paragraph reports one T cell receptor beta chain. With 60 Vbeta and 13 Jbeta primers, the PCR was carried out. Generated by immunoSEQ multiplex PCR, the TCRdb table keeps only in-frame clones and is missing some. The sample lists 170,000 or so clones, about three quarters seen once, with roughly 1.4% in the top ten. This record belongs to a study of cytomegalovirus exposure and HLA in healthy donors. Sample: PBMCs. The receptor was isolated from a woman aged 30 to 39 in good health and CMV-seropositive.

CDR3 sequence (DNA): TGTGCCAGCAGCTCAGACGGTTACTCTAGCACAGATACGCAGTATTTT. Residues: CASSSDGYSSTDTQYF. The chain uses TRBV11-2 and TRBJ2-3; D not resolved. The CDR3 spans 16 residues. Trimming removed 4 bases from V and 0 bases from J, with 14 bases in between. CDR1 and CDR2 from the germline V gene are SGHAT and FQNNGV.